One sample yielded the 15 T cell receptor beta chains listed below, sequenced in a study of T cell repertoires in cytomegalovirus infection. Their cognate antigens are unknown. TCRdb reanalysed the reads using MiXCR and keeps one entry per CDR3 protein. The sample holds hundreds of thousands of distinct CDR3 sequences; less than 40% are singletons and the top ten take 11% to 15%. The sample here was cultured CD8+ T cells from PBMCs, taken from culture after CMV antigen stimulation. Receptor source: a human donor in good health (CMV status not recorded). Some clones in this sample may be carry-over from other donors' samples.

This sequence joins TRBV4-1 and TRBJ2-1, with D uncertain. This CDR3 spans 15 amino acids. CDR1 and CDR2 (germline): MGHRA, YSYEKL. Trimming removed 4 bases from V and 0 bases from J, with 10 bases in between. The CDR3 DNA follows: TGCGCCAGCAGCCCGTCACGGGCCTCCTACAATGAGCAGTTCTTC. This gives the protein CASSPSRASYNEQFF.

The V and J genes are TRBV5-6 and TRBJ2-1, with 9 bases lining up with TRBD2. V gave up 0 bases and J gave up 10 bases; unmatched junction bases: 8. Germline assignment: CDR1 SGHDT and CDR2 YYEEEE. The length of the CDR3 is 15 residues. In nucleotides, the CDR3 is TGTGCCAGCAGCTTGGGCGGGGGGGCCTTAGGCGAGCAGTTCTTC. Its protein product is CASSLGGGALGEQFF.

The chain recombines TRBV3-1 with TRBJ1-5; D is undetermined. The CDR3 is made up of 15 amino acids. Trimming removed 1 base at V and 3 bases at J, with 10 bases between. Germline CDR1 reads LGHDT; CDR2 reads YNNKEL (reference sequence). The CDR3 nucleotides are TGTGCCAGCAGCCAAGTCCCAGGAAACAATCAGCCCCAGCATTTT. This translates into CASSQVPGNNQPQHF.

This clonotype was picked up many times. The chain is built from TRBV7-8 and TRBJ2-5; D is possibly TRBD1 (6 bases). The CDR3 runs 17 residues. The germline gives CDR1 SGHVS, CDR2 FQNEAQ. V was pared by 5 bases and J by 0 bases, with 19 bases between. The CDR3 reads CASSHLNRASYQETQYF. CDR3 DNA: TGTGCCAGCAGCCACCTAAACAGGGCTTCGTACCAAGAGACCCAGTACTTC.

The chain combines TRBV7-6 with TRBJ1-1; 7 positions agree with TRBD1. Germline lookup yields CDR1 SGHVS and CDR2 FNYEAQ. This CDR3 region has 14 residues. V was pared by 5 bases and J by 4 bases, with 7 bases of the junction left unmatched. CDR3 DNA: TGTGCCAGCAGCGGAAGACAGGGAAGCACTGAAGCTTTCTTT. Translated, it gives CASSGRQGSTEAFF.

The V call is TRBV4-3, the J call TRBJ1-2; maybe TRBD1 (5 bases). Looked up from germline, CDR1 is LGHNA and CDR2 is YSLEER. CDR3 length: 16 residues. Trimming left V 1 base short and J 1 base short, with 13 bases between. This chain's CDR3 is CASSQVSQGNNYGYTF. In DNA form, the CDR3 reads TGCGCCAGCAGCCAAGTCAGTCAGGGTAATAACTATGGCTACACCTTC.

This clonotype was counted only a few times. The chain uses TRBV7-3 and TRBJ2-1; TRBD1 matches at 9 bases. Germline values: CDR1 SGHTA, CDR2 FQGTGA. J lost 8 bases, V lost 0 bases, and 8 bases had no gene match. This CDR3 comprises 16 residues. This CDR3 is CASSLTPMTGGDEQFF. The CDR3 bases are TGTGCCAGCAGCTTAACCCCTATGACAGGGGGGGATGAGCAGTTCTTC. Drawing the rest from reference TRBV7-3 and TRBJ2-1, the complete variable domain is GAGVSQTPSNKVTEKGKYVELRCDPISGHTALYWYRQSLGQGPEFLIYFQGTGAADDSGLPNDRFFAVRPEGSVSTLKIQRTERGDSAVYLCASSLTPMTGGDEQFFGPGTRLTVL.

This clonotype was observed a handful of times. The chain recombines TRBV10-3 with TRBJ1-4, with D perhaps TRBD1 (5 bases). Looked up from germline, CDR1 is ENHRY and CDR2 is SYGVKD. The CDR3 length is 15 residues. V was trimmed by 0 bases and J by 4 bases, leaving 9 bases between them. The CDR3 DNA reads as TGTGCCATCAGTGAGTCGGCAGGGAGTAATGAAAAACTGTTTTTT. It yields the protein CAISESAGSNEKLFF.

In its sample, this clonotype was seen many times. CDR3 in amino acids: CASSPDRGRIADTQYF. In nucleotides, the CDR3 is TGTGCCAGTAGTCCCGACAGGGGAAGGATCGCAGATACGCAGTATTTT. This rearrangement joins TRBV19 to TRBJ2-3; TRBD1 aligns across 8 bases. The CDR3 extends over 16 amino acids. V gave up 5 bases and J gave up 4 bases; unmatched junction bases: 11. Germline CDR1 LNHDA, CDR2 SQIVND (reference sequence).

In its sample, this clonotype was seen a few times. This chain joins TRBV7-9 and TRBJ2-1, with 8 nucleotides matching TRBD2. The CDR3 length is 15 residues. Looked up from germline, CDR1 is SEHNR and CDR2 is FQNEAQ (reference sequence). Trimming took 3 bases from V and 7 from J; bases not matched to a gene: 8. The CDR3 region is CASSLSGGPGNEQFF. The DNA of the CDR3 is TGTGCCAGCAGCTTGTCGGGGGGGCCAGGTAATGAGCAGTTCTTC.

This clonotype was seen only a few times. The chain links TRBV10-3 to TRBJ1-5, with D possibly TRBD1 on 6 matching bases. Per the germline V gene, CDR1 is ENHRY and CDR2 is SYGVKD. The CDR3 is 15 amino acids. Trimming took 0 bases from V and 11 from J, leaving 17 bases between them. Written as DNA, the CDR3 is TGTGCCATCAGTGAGTCAGGGGGGGCGGCCAGGGCCCAGCATTTT. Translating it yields CAISESGGAARAQHF.

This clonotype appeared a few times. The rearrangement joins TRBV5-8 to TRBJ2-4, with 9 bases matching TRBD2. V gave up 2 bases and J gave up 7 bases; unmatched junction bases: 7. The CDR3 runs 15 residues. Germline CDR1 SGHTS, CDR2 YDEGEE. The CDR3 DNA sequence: TGTGCCAGCAGCTTTGGCGGGGGGGCCGCGAACATTCAGTACTTC. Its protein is CASSFGGGAANIQYF.

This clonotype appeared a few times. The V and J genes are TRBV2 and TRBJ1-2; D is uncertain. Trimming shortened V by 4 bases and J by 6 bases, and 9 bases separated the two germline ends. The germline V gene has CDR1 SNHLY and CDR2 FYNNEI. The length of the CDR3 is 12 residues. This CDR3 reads CASSGERDGYTF. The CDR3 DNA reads TGTGCCAGCAGTGGAGAGAGGGATGGCTACACCTTC.

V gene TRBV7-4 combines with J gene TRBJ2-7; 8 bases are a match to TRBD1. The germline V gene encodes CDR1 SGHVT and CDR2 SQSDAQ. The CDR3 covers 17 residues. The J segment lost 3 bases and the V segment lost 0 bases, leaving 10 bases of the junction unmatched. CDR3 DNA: TGTGCCAGCAGCTTAGCCCGCCAGGGGGCGTATCTCTACGAGCAGTACTTC. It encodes CASSLARQGAYLYEQYF.

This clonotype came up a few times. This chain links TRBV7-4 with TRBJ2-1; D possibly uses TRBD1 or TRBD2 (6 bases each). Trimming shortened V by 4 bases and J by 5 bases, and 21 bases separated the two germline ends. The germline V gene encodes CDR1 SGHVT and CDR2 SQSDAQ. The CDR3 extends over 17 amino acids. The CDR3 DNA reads TGTGCCAGCAGCTCCCCCGGGGGCCAAGGTAAAAACAATGAGCAGTTCTTC. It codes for CASSSPGGQGKNNEQFF. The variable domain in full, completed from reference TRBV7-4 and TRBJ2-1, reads GAGVSQSPRYKVAKRGRDVALRCDSISGHVTLYWYRQTLGQGSEVLTYSQSDAQRDKSGRPSGRFSAERPERSVSTLKIQRTEQGDSAVYLCASSSPGGQGKNNEQFFGPGTRLTVL.